By share of the sample, the clone carrying this TCR beta chain is medium-sized. The entry originates in a study of blood T cell repertoires in COVID-19. The wider study: T cells, B-cell-depleted T cells, or PBMCs provided the cDNA or gDNA that served as material.

The CDR3 loop spans 15 amino acids. Per germline, CDR1 LGHNA and CDR2 YSLEER. Trimming at V came to 2 bases and at J to 4 bases, leaving 6 bases not matched to a gene. Only in-frame clones appear in the TCRdb table, and some are missing; sequencing was by immunoSEQ multiplex PCR. The sample lists roughly 80,000 clones, under 80% occurring once. Sequencing was done on a sample of peripheral blood. The sequence came from a human donor in a cohort sampled during active COVID-19. The chain carries TRBV4-3 and TRBJ2-7; 9 nucleotides match TRBD1. The CDR3 sequence: CASSQYRGLVYEQYF. The CDR3 nucleotides read TGCGCCAGCAGCCAATACAGGGGGCTTGTTTACGAGCAGTACTTC.